This is a list of T cell receptor beta chains from one sample in a study of early T cells in non-severe SARS-CoV-2 infection. Using its own MiXCR run on the 5' RACE reads, TCRdb lists one record per CDR3 protein. Of about 30,000 distinct CDR3 sequences in the sample, around 5.7% were seen once. Sequences were obtained from whole blood. The source is an adult who was a healthcare worker with PCR-confirmed SARS-CoV-2 infection or an uninfected control (not recorded which). The conserved cysteine and the conserved F or W are not part of the CDR3 here. D genes are given only for firm matches.

TRBV28 | NA | ASSLLKIGVNEQF
TRBV28 | NA | ASRLLGESSPLH
TRBV4-1 | NA | ASSQDVEDTQY
TRBV7-2 | NA | ASSLVQGGKSPLH
TRBV19 | TRBD1 | ASMRPAGTGGNEKLF
TRBV2 | NA | ASSVVGANQPQH
TRBV20-1 | NA | SVIRWQGGNSPLH
TRBV6-5 | NA | ASSRFPPQGNNEQF
TRBV6-5 | TRBD2 | ASSVAGGRYNEQF
TRBV5-1 | NA | ATTVGDLRSGANVLT
TRBV12-3/TRBV12-4 | NA | ASSGSTDTQY
TRBV10-3 | TRBD1 | AISETRGQGAYEQY
TRBV10-3 | TRBD1 | AISLGQGKETQY